A single sample gave rise to the 6 T cell receptor beta chains below, sequenced in a study of neurological immune-mediated disorders. TCRdb reprocessed the 5' RACE reads via MiXCR and lists one record per CDR3 protein. The table records 20,000 to 30,000 distinct CDR3 sequences, 13% of them present only once. Indicated time point: technical triplicate 1. The sequencing sample was made of CD4+ T cells from blood. The source of these receptors is a female donor with HTLV-1-associated myelopathy (HAM/TSP).

This clonotype came up many times. The CDR3 DNA follows: TGTGCCACCCGGACAGGGAGCTCCTACGAGCAGTACTTC. Encoded protein: CATRTGSSYEQYF. The chain carries TRBV6-6 and TRBJ2-7, with 8 bases aligning to TRBD1. Germline V gives CDR1 MNHNY, CDR2 SVGAGI (reference sequence). The J segment lost 0 bases and the V segment lost 10 bases, leaving 5 bases of the junction unmatched. The CDR3 has 13 amino acids.

This clonotype is termed medium-sized. This chain links TRBV5-1 with TRBJ2-7; 11 positions agree with TRBD2. Germline V gives CDR1 SGHRS, CDR2 YFSETQ. The CDR3 runs to 14 residues. V lost 4 bases to trimming and J lost 4 bases; unmatched junction nucleotides: 4. The CDR3 here is CASSPGTSGYEQYF. DNA for the CDR3: TGCGCCAGCAGCCCCGGGACTAGCGGTTACGAGCAGTACTTC.

CDR3 amino acids: CSARSGLAGGYNEQFF. The CDR3, as DNA: TGCAGTGCTAGATCTGGGCTAGCGGGAGGTTACAATGAGCAGTTCTTC. The chain joins TRBV20-1 to TRBJ2-1, with 11 bases that match TRBD2. Germline V gives CDR1 DFQATT, CDR2 SNEGSKA (reference sequence). Germline trimming cut 2 bases from V and 4 bases from J; bases unmatched to any gene: 7. This CDR3 is 16 amino acids long.

This clonotype was counted many times. The chain links TRBV4-1 to TRBJ2-1; possibly TRBD1 for D (6 bases). Germline values: CDR1 MGHRA, CDR2 YSYEKL. The CDR3 has 15 amino acids. Deletions cut 0 bases from V and 10 bases from J, with 16 bases between. CDR3 amino acids: CASSQDPQQGLEQFF. The CDR3, as DNA: TGCGCCAGCAGCCAAGATCCCCAACAGGGATTGGAGCAGTTCTTC.

This clonotype was seen at least ten times. This chain joins TRBV20-1 and TRBJ1-2; 8 bases align to TRBD1. V trimming: 0 bases; J trimming: 7 bases; junction bases outside the gene matches: 7. Germline CDR1 is DFQATT and CDR2 is SNEGSKA (reference sequence). The CDR3 has 14 amino acids. CDR3 sequence: CSARDGGQGGGYTF. DNA of the CDR3: TGCAGTGCTAGAGATGGTGGACAGGGAGGTGGCTACACCTTC.

This clonotype was seen ten or more times. The genes are TRBV5-1 and TRBJ2-1; 11 positions match TRBD2. Trimming at V came to 1 base and at J to 8 bases, leaving 2 bases not matched to a gene. Germline CDR1 and CDR2: SGHRS and YFSETQ. CDR3 length equals 14 residues. The CDR3 spells CASSLLAGGYEQFF. Here the CDR3 DNA reads TGCGCCAGCAGCTTGCTAGCGGGAGGCTATGAGCAGTTCTTC.